The clone carrying this T cell receptor beta chain was observed at least ten times. What it binds is not known. This sample was included in a study of T cells after yellow fever vaccination. The study's findings and limits: Subsequent booster samples again held most clones from primary vaccination (96% CD4, 85% to 90% CD8). Clonotypes shared by both compartments, CD4 and CD8, made up a small share.

The CDR3 has 14 residues. V was trimmed by 1 base and J by 3 bases, leaving 8 bases between them. Germline CDR1 and CDR2: SGHTA and FQGNSA. MiXCR was run by TCRdb on the 5' RACE reads, yielding one entry per CDR3 protein. The repertoire holds around 350,000 distinct CDR3 sequences, with 6.2% as singletons. The chain couples TRBV7-2 to TRBJ2-3; D is undetermined. The clonotype comes from a man aged 25 to 40 who received the YFV17D yellow fever vaccine. The input for sequencing was PBMCs, taken 5 days after the yellow fever booster vaccination. The CDR3 reads CASSLVPDTDTQYF. CDR3 in DNA: TGTGCCAGCAGCTTAGTCCCGGATACAGATACGCAGTATTTT.